This T cell receptor (beta chain) appears in the sequencing data of a study of cytomegalovirus exposure and HLA in healthy donors. The wider study: About 85 million unique TCRs from HLA-typed donors were held in an early release of data.

Study-wide points: Among the most significant clusters, several appeared linked to common viral pathogens in a later analysis.

60 Vbeta and 13 Jbeta primers were used in PCR. Produced via immunoSEQ multiplex PCR; TCRdb's table is partial and in-frame only. The table shows around 150,000 clones, with approximately 80% occurring only once. Details on this clone: Its matching antigen is unknown.

After removal of 1 base from V and 5 bases from J, the junction contained 6 bases not matched to a gene. The CDR3 contains 15 residues. Input material: PBMCs. The V gene is TRBV5-3, the J gene TRBJ2-3, with 8 bases aligning to TRBD2. TRBV5-3 is recorded as an ORF, its role being uncertain. The TCR originated in a man aged 25 to 40 in good health and CMV-seropositive. This CDR3 reads CARSLSGGPGDTQYF. In DNA, the CDR3 is TGTGCCAGAAGCTTGTCGGGGGGGCCCGGAGATACGCAGTATTTT.